These 19 T cell receptor beta chains share one sample of origin, sequenced in a study of blood T cells in healthy people across ages. Primed by a sample-barcoded 5' primer and a J-beta primer mix, a second PCR proceeded for 7 to 11 cycles. Via MiXCR, TCRdb re-called the 5' RACE reads, giving one row per CDR3 protein. The repertoire consists of some 640,000 distinct CDR3 sequences, with less than 35% occurring once and the leading ten covering around 16%. The material sequenced was blood. These receptor sequences come from a woman of 80 years or more in good health.

This clonotype was seen many times. V and J are TRBV15 and TRBJ1-6; D may be TRBD1 (6 bases). Germline V CDR1 and CDR2: LNHNV, YYDKDF (reference sequence). CDR3 length: 17 amino acids. V lost 6 bases and J lost 7, with 22 bases in between. This CDR3 is CATSTDRGAQGNSPLHF. The CDR3 DNA is TGTGCCACCAGTACCGACCGGGGGGCCCAAGGGAATTCACCCCTCCACTTT.

The chain combines TRBV6-1 with TRBJ2-1; D unclear. Germline V gene lookup returns CDR1 MNHNS and CDR2 SASEGT. Between the trimmed V and J ends, which lost 5 bases and 9 bases, there was a span of 8 bases. The CDR3 loop spans 11 amino acids. DNA for the CDR3: TGTGCCAGCAGTCCACGGGCTGAGCAGTTCTTC. It translates to CASSPRAEQFF.

The genes are TRBV5-1 and TRBJ2-3; 10 bases are shared with TRBD1. The CDR3 covers 17 residues. V dropped 4 bases and J dropped 0; count of bases not matched to a gene: 8. The germline V gene has CDR1 SGHRS and CDR2 YFSETQ. The CDR3 DNA follows: TGCGCCAGCAGCCAAGGGACGGGACAGGGGAGCACAGATACGCAGTATTTT. Translating it yields CASSQGTGQGSTDTQYF.

A word on this clonotype: A much larger clone differs by one base, so this may be a read error. Since no conserved phenylalanine or tryptophan closes the CDR3, a read error is the likely cause. The chain combines TRBV30 with TRBJ2-5, with D perhaps TRBD1 or TRBD2 (6 bases each). The CDR3 runs 15 residues. V lost 4 bases and J lost 2, with 17 bases in between. Germline CDR1 reads GTSNPN; CDR2 reads SVGIG (reference sequence). DNA of the CDR3: TGTGCCTGGACCCTAGGGGGACGGGAGCAAGAGACCCAGTACTAC. Amino acids: CAWTLGGREQETQYY.

The V and J genes are TRBV7-9 and TRBJ1-2, with no clear D. The CDR3 has 14 amino acids. In germline, CDR1 is SEHNR, CDR2 FQNEAQ (reference sequence). Trimming removed 5 bases from V and 3 bases from J, with 13 bases in between. As DNA, the CDR3 is TGTGCCAGCAGCAAGGCGATTTTGGACTATGGCTACACCTTC. Protein sequence: CASSKAILDYGYTF.

This clonotype was seen a handful of times. This sequence joins TRBV5-4 and TRBJ2-5; 8 nucleotides agree with TRBD1. Germline V CDR1 and CDR2: SGHNT, YYREEE (reference sequence). This CDR3 has 13 amino acids. The trim removed 3 bases at V and 11 bases at J, leaving 9 bases unmatched. This chain's CDR3 is CASSSTGDNEQYF. Here the CDR3 DNA reads TGTGCCAGCAGCTCGACAGGGGACAATGAGCAGTACTTC.

This chain links TRBV7-2 with TRBJ2-5; D remains ambiguous. Judging by the DNA end, TRBJ2-7 fits better; the J call may be wrong. The germline V gene has CDR1 SGHTA and CDR2 FQGNSA. The CDR3 runs 13 residues. CDR3 protein: CASSLRKLGEQYF. As DNA, the CDR3 is TGTGCCAGCAGCTTAAGGAAACTGGGCGAGCAGTACTTC.

This clonotype was detected ten times or more. A much larger clone lies one base from this, so it may be a read error. V gene TRBV7-8 combines with J gene TRBJ2-5; TRBD1 matches 9 bases. The CDR3 is made up of 11 amino acids. V lost 5 bases and J lost 11; bases outside the gene matches: 3. Per germline, CDR1 SGHVS and CDR2 FQNEAQ. The CDR3 DNA is TGTGCCAGCAGCGCCGACAGGGGGCAGTACTTC. Translation gives CASSADRGQYF.

This clonotype was recorded many times. The chain couples TRBV20-1 to TRBJ1-5; weak D call: TRBD1 (6 bases). Germline values: CDR1 DFQATT, CDR2 SNEGSKA (reference sequence). The CDR3 has 15 residues. Trimming shortened V by 4 bases and J by 1 base, and 14 bases separated the two germline ends. The chain's CDR3 is CSAIGQLGSNQPQHF. Written as DNA, the CDR3 is TGCAGTGCTATTGGACAGCTAGGAAGCAATCAGCCCCAGCATTTT.

The chain has TRBV28 and TRBJ1-2; 9 positions match TRBD1. J was trimmed by 2 bases and V by 5 bases; bases with no gene match: 6. This CDR3 comprises 15 residues. The germline CDR1 and CDR2 sequences are MDHEN and SYDVKM. The CDR3 DNA is TGTGCCAGCAGTCCAACCGGGACAGGGAACTATGGCTACACCTTC. It is translated as CASSPTGTGNYGYTF.

This clonotype was seen ten or more times. This chain uses TRBV7-2 with TRBJ2-5; TRBD1 matches 7 bases. Germline trimming cut 4 bases from V and 5 bases from J; bases unmatched to any gene: 7. The CDR3 runs 14 residues. Per the germline V gene, CDR1 is SGHTA and CDR2 is FQGNSA. This CDR3 reads CASSSDRVRETQYF. CDR3 coding DNA: TGTGCCAGCAGCTCAGACAGGGTTAGGGAGACCCAGTACTTC.

This clonotype was observed a handful of times. This sequence joins TRBV19 and TRBJ1-6; D is possibly TRBD1 (5 bases). Trimming stripped 3 bases from V and 8 bases from J, with 17 bases between. The CDR3 has 16 amino acids. Germline V lookup: CDR1 LNHDA, CDR2 SQIVND (reference sequence). The CDR3 DNA follows: TGTGCCAGTAGTATCGGGGCCCAACGTATGGATTCACCCCTCCACTTT. This codes for CASSIGAQRMDSPLHF.

This clonotype was found many times. The chain is built from TRBV28 and TRBJ2-3; D perhaps matches TRBD1 (5 bases). Germline CDR1 and CDR2: MDHEN and SYDVKM. CDR3 length equals 14 residues. V lost 6 bases, J lost 1 base, and 11 bases lay in between. CDR3 sequence reads: CASSLDTGTDTQYF. In nucleotides, the CDR3 is TGTGCCAGCAGCCTGGACACAGGCACAGATACGCAGTATTTT.

The gene calls are TRBV20-1 and TRBJ2-5, with 8 bases that match TRBD2. V was pared by 4 bases and J by 3 bases, with 4 bases of the junction left unmatched. Germline loops: CDR1 DFQATT, CDR2 SNEGSKA (reference sequence). This CDR3 is built from 13 residues. As DNA, the CDR3 is TGCAGTGCTATCGGGGGGGCCGAAGAGACCCAGTACTTC. This codes for CSAIGGAEETQYF.

The chain joins TRBV11-2 to TRBJ2-3; 9 bases align to TRBD2. Germline V gene sequence: CDR1 SGHAT, CDR2 FQNNGV. The CDR3 contains 18 residues. Losses at the gene ends were 1 base for V and 2 bases for J; bases not matched to a gene: 10. Written as DNA, the CDR3 is TGTGCCAGCAGCTTAGGTACTAGCGGGTCCCTAGTCACAGATACGCAGTATTTT. Translated: CASSLGTSGSLVTDTQYF.

This sequence joins TRBV28 and TRBJ1-5; 7 bases map to TRBD1. CDR3 length equals 16 residues. The V and J ends lost 7 bases and 3 bases, in that order; junction bases with no gene match: 12. Germline V CDR1 and CDR2: MDHEN, SYDVKM. CDR3 region: CASNPARGLYNQPQHF. The CDR3, as DNA: TGTGCCAGCAACCCAGCGAGGGGGCTATACAATCAGCCCCAGCATTTT.

This clonotype has only a few counts. A much bigger clone sits one base away, suggesting this may be a read error. This chain connects TRBV20-1 to TRBJ2-1, with D unresolved. The DNA end lines up better with TRBJ2-7; the J call may be wrong. Germline CDR1 is DFQATT and CDR2 is SNEGSKA (reference sequence). The CDR3 spans 12 residues. The CDR3 bases are TGCAGTCTCCGGGCCAAGTACAATGAGCAGTACTTC. It yields the protein CSLRAKYNEQYF.

In its sample, this clonotype was seen a few times. A much larger clonotype is one base distant, so this may be a read error. The rearrangement uses TRBV6-2 or TRBV6-3 and TRBJ2-1; 8 bases map to TRBD2. The DNA end is more similar to TRBJ2-7, so the J call may be wrong. From germline, CDR1 is MNHEY and CDR2 SVGEGT. The CDR3 sequence is 16 residues long. CDR3 sequence (DNA): TGTGCCAGCAGTCCATTGCGGGGGGCGTCCTACAATGAGCAGTACTTC. Translated: CASSPLRGASYNEQYF.

This clonotype was observed a handful of times. V and J are TRBV7-9 and TRBJ1-5; D unclear. The CDR3 length is 13 residues. V lost 2 bases and J 6 bases, leaving 8 bases between the germline ends. Per the germline V gene, CDR1 is SEHNR and CDR2 is FQNEAQ (reference sequence). The CDR3 here is CASSLPGAQPQHF. The CDR3 DNA sequence: TGTGCCAGCAGCTTACCGGGTGCTCAGCCCCAGCATTTT. The entire variable domain, with the rest obtained from reference TRBV7-9 and TRBJ1-5, is as follows: DTGVSQNPRHKITKRGQNVTFRCDPISEHNRLYWYRQTLGQGPEFLTYFQNEAQLEKSRLLSDRFSAERPKGSFSTLEIQRTEQGDSAMYLCASSLPGAQPQHFGDGTRLSIL.